There are a few counts of the clone carrying this T cell receptor beta chain. Its cognate antigen is unknown. The sample is drawn from a study of post-analysis software for immune sequencing data. Tagging with unique molecular identifiers was a feature of the TCR beta cDNA libraries. TCRdb re-analysed the PCR reads in MiXCR, keeping a single row per CDR3 protein. The sample includes 380,000 or so distinct CDR3 sequences, roughly 35% of them seen just once. Study-wide findings and caveats: Samples made in the same batch grouped tightly together by F measure.

This TCR was sampled from a girl aged 5-17 years with multiple sclerosis. The sequencing input was blood.

The CDR3 sequence: CATSETGGLETQYF. Here the CDR3 DNA reads TGTGCCACCAGTGAGACAGGGGGCCTGGAGACCCAGTACTTC. This chain joins TRBV24-1 and TRBJ2-5; 10 positions agree with TRBD1. The germline V gene encodes CDR1 KGHDR and CDR2 SFDVKD. This CDR3 is built from 14 residues. Germline trimming cut 4 bases from V and 5 bases from J; bases unmatched to any gene: 3.